These 23 T cell receptor beta chains came from one sample sequenced in a study of shared clonotypes between healthy human individuals. Profiling relied on immunoSEQ multiplex PCR, and the TCRdb table lists in-frame clones only, not all of them. The sample lists under 1,100,000 clones; about 75% were seen once. Sequenced input: memory CD4+ T cells sorted from blood. The subset: CD45RA-negative fraction. These receptors originate from a man between 18 and 35 years old in good health.

The chain employs TRBV4-2 and TRBJ1-1, with 9 nucleotides matching TRBD1. The J segment lost 5 bases and the V segment lost 0 bases, leaving 7 bases of the junction unmatched. The CDR3 runs 16 residues. Germline V lookup: CDR1 LGHNA, CDR2 YNFKEQ. CDR3 sequence (DNA): TGTGCCAGCAGCCAAGAAGCGACAGGGGGTAAGACTGAAGCTTTCTTT. It is translated as CASSQEATGGKTEAFF.

The chain uses TRBV6-6 and TRBJ1-1, with 11 bases matching TRBD1. Germline V gene sequence: CDR1 MNHNY, CDR2 SVGAGI (reference sequence). With 4 bases clipped from V and 3 bases from J, the junction kept 7 bases outside the gene matches. CDR3 length: 16 amino acids. As DNA, the CDR3 is TGTGCCAGCAGTTTCGGGACAGGGGGTGAGGACACTGAAGCTTTCTTT. This translates into CASSFGTGGEDTEAFF.

V gene TRBV28 combines with J gene TRBJ1-5, with TRBD1 identical over 7 bases. The germline CDR1 and CDR2 sequences are MDHEN and SYDVKM. Unmatched junction bases numbered 5, after V lost 2 bases and J lost 4 bases. This CDR3 comprises 15 residues. In DNA, the CDR3 is TGTGCCAGCAGTTTAGGGGGACAGAGGAATCAGCCCCAGCATTTT. Amino acids: CASSLGGQRNQPQHF. The variable domain in full, with the rest retrieved from reference TRBV28 and TRBJ1-5, is DVKVTQSSRYLVKRTGEKVFLECVQDMDHENMFWYRQDPGLGLRLIYFSYDVKMKEKGDIPEGYSVSREKKERFSLILESASTNQTSMYLCASSLGGQRNQPQHFGDGTRLSIL.

On this clone itself: A read error may produce the germline difference seen at one junction end. CDR3 loop: CASRLDSPSYEQYF. In nucleotides, the CDR3 is TGTGCCAGCAGGTTGGACAGCCCGTCCTACGAGCAGTACTTC. The chain employs TRBV5-4 and TRBJ2-7, with D possibly TRBD1 on 6 matching bases. Germline loops: CDR1 SGHNT, CDR2 YYREEE (reference sequence). The CDR3 consists of 14 residues.

In this sample, this clone turned up once. V is TRBV28 and J is TRBJ2-1, with D hard to call. The CDR3 totals 11 residues. Trimming took 1 base from V and 9 from J, leaving 4 bases between them. Germline V CDR1 and CDR2: MDHEN, SYDVKM. CDR3 residues: CASSLFGEQFF. The CDR3, as DNA: TGTGCCAGCAGTTTATTCGGTGAGCAGTTCTTC.

The chain joins TRBV7-8 to TRBJ1-1; D may be TRBD1 (5 bases). The V and J ends lost 4 bases and 1 base respectively, with 10 bases between them. The germline V gene has CDR1 SGHVS and CDR2 FQNEAQ. The CDR3 runs to 14 residues. For the CDR3, the DNA is TGTGCCAGCAGCTGGGGGGTGGGGAACACTGAAGCTTTCTTT. This sequence encodes CASSWGVGNTEAFF.

This clone is a singleton in its sample. The chain links TRBV11-2 to TRBJ1-3, with unresolved D. V shed 4 bases and J shed 4 bases, with 11 bases lying between them. Looked up from germline, CDR1 is SGHAT and CDR2 is FQNNGV. CDR3 length: 14 amino acids. CDR3 nucleotide sequence: TGTGCCAGCAGCTCGTATACTCGGGGAAACACCATATATTTT. This gives the protein CASSSYTRGNTIYF. The variable domain in full, with the rest retrieved from reference TRBV11-2 and TRBJ1-3, is EAGVAQSPRYKIIEKRQSVAFWCNPISGHATLYWYQQILGQGPKLLIQFQNNGVVDDSQLPKDRFSAERLKGVDSTLKIQPAKLEDSAVYLCASSSYTRGNTIYFGEGSWLTVV.

In DNA form, the CDR3 reads TGTGCCAGCAGTTACTCGAAAGGGAATGGGGACTATGGCTACACCTTC. The encoded protein is CASSYSKGNGDYGYTF. The chain couples TRBV6-5 to TRBJ1-2, with no clear D. Germline V CDR1 and CDR2: MNHEY, SVGAGI. The CDR3 is made up of 16 amino acids. V lost 0 bases and J lost 3, with 14 bases in between.

The chain links TRBV6-6 to TRBJ2-7; D possibly corresponds to TRBD1 (6 bases). The V end was cut by 5 bases, the J end by 2 bases, with 10 bases between. Per the germline V gene, CDR1 is MNHNY and CDR2 is SVGAGI (reference sequence). The CDR3 runs to 13 residues. CDR3 sequence: CASSKQGAYEQYF. The CDR3 DNA sequence: TGTGCCAGCAGTAAACAGGGTGCCTACGAGCAGTACTTC.

This clone appeared once. J is TRBJ2-3 and V is TRBV6-1, with a tentative D call TRBD1 (5 bases). Germline V gives CDR1 MNHNS, CDR2 SASEGT. The V gene lost 4 bases and the J gene lost 3 bases, with 17 bases spanning the gap. This CDR3 contains 16 residues. CDR3 protein: CASSVDSYKRTDTQYF. The CDR3 bases are TGTGCCAGCAGTGTAGACAGTTACAAAAGAACAGATACGCAGTATTTT.

This clone was seen a single time. The genes are TRBV2 and TRBJ2-7; D is perhaps TRBD2 (6 bases). The CDR3 contains 15 residues. V was pared by 6 bases and J by 5 bases, with 20 bases between. The V gene's germline CDR1 is SNHLY and CDR2 FYNNEI. Here the CDR3 reads CASRKSGGSLNEQYF. DNA of the CDR3: TGTGCCAGCAGAAAATCTGGAGGGAGTCTAAACGAGCAGTACTTC.

This clone turned up a few times. The chain recombines TRBV6-5 with TRBJ1-6, with D possibly matching TRBD1 (6 bases). CDR3 size: 12 residues. The germline V gene has CDR1 MNHEY and CDR2 SVGAGI. Between the trimmed V and J ends, which lost 8 bases and 8 bases, there was a span of 10 bases. CDR3 bases: TGTGCCAGCCGTAACAGGGATTCACCCCTCCACTTT. Protein sequence: CASRNRDSPLHF.

This sequence joins TRBV28 and TRBJ2-3; tentatively, D is TRBD1 (5 bases). V shed 10 bases and J shed 3 bases, with 14 bases lying between them. The CDR3 extends over 13 amino acids. Germline values: CDR1 MDHEN, CDR2 SYDVKM. The DNA of the CDR3 is TGTGCCACCCTCCAGGGTGGGACAGATACGCAGTATTTT. It yields the protein CATLQGGTDTQYF.

This chain links TRBV2 with TRBJ2-7; D is perhaps TRBD2 (6 bases). V was cut by 7 bases and J by 7 bases, with 17 bases left in between. CDR3 size: 13 residues. Germline V gene lookup returns CDR1 SNHLY and CDR2 FYNNEI. The CDR3 sequence is CASTGTLGREQYF. In nucleotides, the CDR3 is TGTGCCAGCACCGGGACTTTGGGTAGGGAGCAGTACTTC.

This sequence joins TRBV28 and TRBJ2-2; D unresolved. Deletions cut 6 bases from V and 4 bases from J, with 15 bases between. Per the germline V gene, CDR1 is MDHEN and CDR2 is SYDVKM. There are 15 residues in the CDR3. The CDR3 region has the DNA TGTGCCAGCAGCAGTCCTCGTTCGGGCACCGGGGAGCTGTTTTTT. Its translation is CASSSPRSGTGELFF.

The CDR3 is CASHPGQGRSSGANVLTF. In nucleotides, the CDR3 is TGTGCCTCCCACCCGGGACAGGGAAGAAGCTCTGGGGCCAACGTCCTGACTTTC. This rearrangement joins TRBV10-3 to TRBJ2-6, with 9 bases lining up with TRBD1. Germline-derived CDR1 and CDR2 are ENHRY and SYGVKD. Unmatched junction bases numbered 14, after V lost 11 bases and J lost 0 bases. The CDR3 is 18 amino acids.

The J gene is TRBJ1-6, the V gene TRBV5-1; TRBD1 matches 8 bases. The CDR3 totals 16 residues. Germline V gene data show CDR1 as SGHRS and CDR2 as YFSETQ. V was clipped by 3 bases and J by 8 bases; unmatched bases: 10. The CDR3, as DNA: TGCGCCAGCAGCTCCCAACCGACAGGGGAAGATTCACCCCTCCACTTT. Its translation: CASSSQPTGEDSPLHF.

The V call is TRBV19, the J call TRBJ1-2; perhaps TRBD1 as D (6 bases). V gave up 2 bases and J gave up 4 bases, with 14 bases separating them. The CDR3 loop spans 15 amino acids. From germline, CDR1 is LNHDA and CDR2 SQIVND (reference sequence). The CDR3 here is CASSIQVTGTYGYTF. Written as DNA, the CDR3 is TGTGCCAGTAGTATACAGGTGACAGGCACCTATGGCTACACCTTC.

The chain couples TRBV4-1 to TRBJ1-3; no clear D gene. V lost 0 bases and J 0 bases, leaving 12 bases between the germline ends. The V gene's germline CDR1 is MGHRA and CDR2 YSYEKL. The CDR3 runs to 17 residues. The CDR3: CASSQESTPPSGNTIYF. CDR3 DNA: TGCGCCAGCAGCCAAGAAAGTACCCCTCCCTCTGGAAACACCATATATTTT.

This clone was counted once. The chain has TRBV25-1 and TRBJ2-7, with a weak D call TRBD1 (6 bases). Between the trimmed V and J ends, which lost 10 bases and 4 bases, there was a span of 20 bases. The germline CDR1 and CDR2 sequences are MGHDK and SYGVNS. The CDR3 has 14 residues. The CDR3 spells CAKPRRDTFYEQYF. The CDR3 coding sequence is TGTGCCAAGCCGCGCCGGGACACCTTTTACGAGCAGTACTTC.

The chain carries TRBV30 and TRBJ1-4; no reliable D call. CDR1 is GTSNPN, CDR2 SVGIG, per germline (reference sequence). The ends were cut back, 0 bases at V and 8 bases at J, with 7 bases in the middle. CDR3 length: 12 residues. CDR3 residues: CAWSVSQEKLFF. DNA of the CDR3: TGTGCCTGGAGTGTAAGTCAGGAAAAACTGTTTTTT.

The chain uses TRBV5-6 and TRBJ2-7, with D unresolved. Trimming pared 1 base from V and 2 bases from J, leaving 10 bases between. The CDR3 is 14 amino acids. Germline V gene lookup returns CDR1 SGHDT and CDR2 YYEEEE. In nucleotides, the CDR3 is TGTGCCAGCAGCTTGTTTCAGGCGACCTACGAGCAGTACTTC. It encodes CASSLFQATYEQYF.

The chain carries TRBV5-8 and TRBJ1-5, with a possible D match to TRBD1 (5 bases). This CDR3 region has 20 residues. Trimming took 4 bases from V and 4 from J, leaving 30 bases between them. Looked up from germline, CDR1 is SGHTS and CDR2 is YDEGEE. In nucleotides, the CDR3 is TGTGCCAGCAGCGTAGCAGGGTCGGTCTTTTTCACGCCCCTTAATCAGCCCCAGCATTTT. Translated: CASSVAGSVFFTPLNQPQHF.